This TCR beta chain came from a study of T cell repertoires in cytomegalovirus infection. Study summary: Matching HLA type and CMV infection were both indicated by public TCR beta signatures. Study observations and caveats: What dominated the ex vivo response were HLA-C-restricted CMV-specific TCR beta clonotypes.

A single record per CDR3 protein comes from TCRdb applying MiXCR to the reads. The sample includes roughly 990,000 distinct CDR3 sequences, approximately 32% of them seen just once. As to this clonotype: What it binds is unknown.

V dropped 1 base and J dropped 6; count of bases not matched to a gene: 2. This CDR3 is 14 amino acids long. J is TRBJ2-2 and V is TRBV12-3 or TRBV12-4, with 7 bases lining up with TRBD1. The sample consisted of cultured CD8+ T cells from PBMCs, taken from culture after CMV antigen stimulation. This sequence originates from a human donor in good health (CMV status not recorded). Some clones in this sample may be carry-over from other donors' samples. The CDR3 protein is CASSLDRGPGELFF. Here the CDR3 DNA reads TGTGCCAGCAGTTTAGACAGGGGACCCGGGGAGCTGTTTTTT.